This passage covers 18 T cell receptor beta chains from one sample sequenced in a study of T-cell reconstitution after alpha-beta-depleted transplantation in children. Unique molecular identifiers were built into the TCRbeta library. Each CDR3 protein is one row after TCRdb ran MiXCR on the PCR reads. The sample carries about 270,000 distinct CDR3 sequences, 9.9% recorded once. The sample consisted of PBMCs from the stem cell graft donor, taken from the stem cell graft. These receptors all come from a human donor who donated a stem cell graft to a child with SCID.

This clonotype was found many times. V and J are TRBV7-3 and TRBJ1-1; the D gene is possibly TRBD1 (5 bases). Germline V gene lookup returns CDR1 SGHTA and CDR2 FQGTGA. The CDR3 contains 14 residues. Trimming took 2 bases from V and 3 from J, leaving 10 bases between them. The CDR3 loop reads CASSLSGGDTEAFF. CDR3 sequence (DNA): TGTGCCAGCAGCTTATCGGGGGGAGACACTGAAGCTTTCTTT.

This clonotype came up a few times. The chain is built from TRBV7-9 and TRBJ2-5, with 9 positions matching TRBD2. CDR3 length: 15 residues. V gave up 6 bases and J gave up 5 bases; unmatched junction bases: 10. The V gene's germline CDR1 is SEHNR and CDR2 FQNEAQ (reference sequence). CDR3: CASSPRGGAGETQYF. In DNA, the CDR3 is TGTGCCAGCAGTCCCCGCGGGGGGGCCGGTGAGACCCAGTACTTC.

The V call is TRBV11-2, the J call TRBJ1-1, with a weak D call TRBD1 (6 bases). CDR1 and CDR2 from the germline V gene are SGHAT and FQNNGV. This CDR3 is built from 15 residues. V dropped 1 base and J dropped 3 bases, with 12 bases sitting between them. Here the CDR3 reads CASSLGIGGYTEAFF. DNA for the CDR3: TGTGCCAGCAGCTTAGGAATAGGGGGTTACACTGAAGCTTTCTTT. Full variable domain (remainder filled in from reference TRBV11-2 and TRBJ1-1): EAGVAQSPRYKIIEKRQSVAFWCNPISGHATLYWYQQILGQGPKLLIQFQNNGVVDDSQLPKDRFSAERLKGVDSTLKIQPAKLEDSAVYLCASSLGIGGYTEAFFGQGTRLTVV.

This clonotype was seen more than once but under ten times. The V gene is TRBV7-9, the J gene TRBJ2-3; D unclear. The germline V and J ends were trimmed by 1 base and 6 bases, with 17 bases remaining between them. The CDR3 is made up of 16 amino acids. The germline CDR1 and CDR2 sequences are SEHNR and FQNEAQ (reference sequence). CDR3 nucleotide sequence: TGTGCCAGCAGCTTAGGAACGGCAGGTGTGGGGGATACGCAGTATTTT. This codes for CASSLGTAGVGDTQYF.

V and J are TRBV11-2 and TRBJ2-5; 11 nucleotides match TRBD2. Germline loops: CDR1 SGHAT, CDR2 FQNNGV. The CDR3 contains 16 residues. With V trimmed by 5 bases and J by 2 bases, 7 bases remained unmatched. CDR3 sequence reads: CASSLTSGGPQETQYF. The CDR3 region has the DNA TGTGCCAGCAGCCTAACTAGCGGGGGCCCGCAAGAGACCCAGTACTTC.

This clonotype has at least ten counts. The chain carries TRBV4-1 and TRBJ2-7; D might be TRBD1 (6 bases). Germline lookup yields CDR1 MGHRA and CDR2 YSYEKL. The CDR3 consists of 15 residues. V was clipped by 5 bases and J by 6 bases, with 20 bases between them. This CDR3 is CASSYWTDGAAEQYF. CDR3 DNA sequence: TGCGCCAGCAGCTATTGGACAGATGGGGCGGCCGAGCAGTACTTC.

This clonotype was seen a few times. This chain connects TRBV7-6 to TRBJ2-5; 7 nucleotides match TRBD1. The CDR3 sequence is 18 residues long. V trimming: 1 base; J trimming: 2 bases; junction bases outside the gene matches: 13. Germline V gives CDR1 SGHVS, CDR2 FNYEAQ. CDR3 in DNA: TGTGCCAGCAGCTTAGATTCCCCCCAAGACAGGGAACAAGAGACCCAGTACTTC. Amino acids: CASSLDSPQDREQETQYF.

This clonotype appeared a few times. This chain uses TRBV11-2 with TRBJ1-6; a weak D match, TRBD1 (5 bases). Trimming cost V 0 bases and J 19 bases, with 13 bases left between them. The germline V gene has CDR1 SGHAT and CDR2 FQNNGV. This CDR3 spans 12 amino acids. CDR3 coding DNA: TGTGCCAGCAGCTTAGATCGGGGCGGCCAGCACTTT. Its translation is CASSLDRGGQHF.

This clonotype was observed a handful of times. The chain couples TRBV7-9 to TRBJ1-2; D uncertain. Between the trimmed V and J ends, which lost 5 bases and 0 bases, there was a span of 4 bases. Germline CDR1 SEHNR, CDR2 FQNEAQ (reference sequence). The CDR3 runs 12 residues. DNA of the CDR3: TGTGCCAGCAGCCGTCCTAACTATGGCTACACCTTC. Amino acid sequence: CASSRPNYGYTF. Full variable domain (missing parts from reference TRBV7-9 and TRBJ1-2): DTGVSQNPRHKITKRGQNVTFRCDPISEHNRLYWYRQTLGQGPEFLTYFQNEAQLEKSRLLSDRFSAERPKGSFSTLEIQRTEQGDSAMYLCASSRPNYGYTFGSGTRLTVV.

As to this clonotype: This may arise from a read error, as a much more abundant clone is one base away. The V call is TRBV18, the J call TRBJ2-7, with TRBD1 matching 7 bases. CDR3 length equals 14 residues. Germline values: CDR1 KGHSH, CDR2 LQKENI. CDR3 region: CPSSPGQSDYEQYF. The DNA of the CDR3 is TGTCCCAGCTCACCGGGACAGTCGGACTACGAGCAGTACTTC.

CDR3 sequence reads: CASSPETSVGGYNEQFF. The DNA of the CDR3 is TGTGCCAGCAGCCCTGAGACTAGCGTGGGGGGCTACAATGAGCAGTTCTTC. The V gene is TRBV7-6, the J gene TRBJ2-1, with TRBD2 identical over 8 bases. Germline values: CDR1 SGHVS, CDR2 FNYEAQ. This CDR3 has 17 residues. The ends lost 5 bases at V and 3 bases at J; junction bases unmatched: 12.

In its sample, this clonotype was seen a few times. The chain is built from TRBV3-1 and TRBJ2-7, with a possible D match to TRBD2 (6 bases). Germline lookup yields CDR1 LGHDT and CDR2 YNNKEL (reference sequence). Trimming removed 1 base at V and 7 bases at J, with 11 bases between. The CDR3 length is 13 residues. The CDR3 region is CASSQVQGGEQYF. The CDR3, as DNA: TGTGCCAGCAGCCAAGTTCAGGGAGGAGAGCAGTACTTC.

This clonotype was detected a few times. V is TRBV7-9 and J is TRBJ1-6; the match to TRBD1 covers 8 bases. The V and J ends lost 1 base and 6 bases, in that order; junction bases with no gene match: 5. Looked up from germline, CDR1 is SEHNR and CDR2 is FQNEAQ (reference sequence). This CDR3 has 16 amino acids. The CDR3 spells CASSLGRQGSNSPLHF. Here the CDR3 DNA reads TGTGCCAGCAGCTTAGGAAGACAGGGGAGTAATTCACCCCTCCACTTT. Full variable domain (outside the CDR3, taken from reference TRBV7-9 and TRBJ1-6): DTGVSQNPRHKITKRGQNVTFRCDPISEHNRLYWYRQTLGQGPEFLTYFQNEAQLEKSRLLSDRFSAERPKGSFSTLEIQRTEQGDSAMYLCASSLGRQGSNSPLHFGNGTRLTVT.

This clonotype was observed many times. J is TRBJ2-7 and V is TRBV5-1; tentatively, D is TRBD1 (6 bases). CDR3 length equals 17 residues. Germline CDR1 reads SGHRS; CDR2 reads YFSETQ. The V end was cut by 0 bases, the J end by 1 base, with 17 bases between. This chain's CDR3 is CASSLVATGLGSYEQYF. CDR3 DNA sequence: TGCGCCAGCAGCTTGGTCGCCACAGGGTTAGGATCCTACGAGCAGTACTTC.

The chain recombines TRBV20-1 with TRBJ2-1; 7 bases agree with TRBD2. The CDR3 is 12 amino acids. Looked up from germline, CDR1 is DFQATT and CDR2 is SNEGSKA (reference sequence). Trimming at V came to 3 bases and at J to 8 bases, leaving 4 bases not matched to a gene. The CDR3 here is CSARGGRDEQFF. The CDR3 DNA sequence: TGCAGTGCTAGGGGAGGGAGGGATGAGCAGTTCTTC.

V and J are TRBV20-1 and TRBJ2-7; D gene ambiguous. This CDR3 spans 11 amino acids. The germline V and J ends were trimmed by 1 base and 5 bases, with 6 bases remaining between them. Germline V gene data show CDR1 as DFQATT and CDR2 as SNEGSKA (reference sequence). DNA for the CDR3: TGCAGTGCTAGAGTGGAAAACGAGCAGTACTTC. Its protein is CSARVENEQYF.

This clonotype has at least ten counts. The gene calls are TRBV10-3 and TRBJ1-1, with TRBD1 as a possible D gene (5 bases). CDR1 is ENHRY, CDR2 SYGVKD, per germline. This CDR3 spans 12 amino acids. V shed 10 bases and J shed 5 bases, with 14 bases lying between them. CDR3 sequence reads: CATKGTGTEAFF. CDR3 DNA: TGTGCCACCAAAGGGACGGGTACTGAAGCTTTCTTT.

In this sample, this clonotype turned up a few times. The genes are TRBV11-1 and TRBJ2-3; 9 bases map to TRBD1. The length of the CDR3 is 17 residues. With 5 bases clipped from V and 6 bases from J, the junction kept 15 bases outside the gene matches. Per the germline V gene, CDR1 is SGHAT and CDR2 is FQDESV (reference sequence). The CDR3 DNA is TGTGCCAGCAGCCGCAACGGACAGGGGATCGCTCCGGATACGCAGTATTTT. Protein sequence: CASSRNGQGIAPDTQYF.